What follows are 23 T cell receptor beta chains derived from one specimen sequenced in a study of blood T cell repertoires in COVID-19. Assay: immunoSEQ multiplex PCR; the TCRdb copy retains only in-frame clones and omits some. Of roughly 200,000 clones listed, less than 90% are singletons. The sequencing input was peripheral blood. Receptors were obtained from a woman of 80 years or more with active or convalescent COVID-19.

The chain combines TRBV18 with TRBJ2-7; D gene unclear. This CDR3 is built from 13 residues. Germline CDR1 reads KGHSH; CDR2 reads LQKENI. V lost 0 bases, J lost 6 bases, and 9 bases lay in between. The CDR3 DNA reads as TGTGCCAGCTCACCACCCCTAACGTCCGAGCAGTACTTC. Encoded protein: CASSPPLTSEQYF.

The J gene is TRBJ1-2, the V gene TRBV28, with 9 bases aligning to TRBD1. Germline trimming cut 5 bases from V and 1 base from J; bases unmatched to any gene: 5. Germline CDR1 and CDR2: MDHEN and SYDVKM. The CDR3 runs to 15 residues. The CDR3 is CASSLPGQGNYGYTF. The CDR3 bases are TGTGCCAGCAGTCTACCGGGACAGGGTAACTATGGCTACACCTTC.

The chain employs TRBV7-2 and TRBJ2-4, with 9 bases identical to TRBD2. V was pared by 6 bases and J by 3 bases, with 9 bases of the junction left unmatched. Germline CDR1 reads SGHTA; CDR2 reads FQGNSA. The CDR3 sequence is 16 residues long. The CDR3 spells CASRERREGFKNIQYF. Here the CDR3 DNA reads TGTGCCAGCAGGGAGCGGCGGGAGGGGTTCAAAAACATTCAGTACTTC.

V and J are TRBV7-8 and TRBJ1-3; 8 nucleotides agree with TRBD1. Germline V gene lookup returns CDR1 SGHVS and CDR2 FQNEAQ. V lost 3 bases and J lost 4; bases outside the gene matches: 5. The CDR3 runs 15 residues. This CDR3 is CASSFGRDRGNTIYF. CDR3 coding DNA: TGTGCCAGCAGCTTCGGCCGGGACAGGGGAAACACCATATATTTT.

The chain combines TRBV18 with TRBJ2-5; D ambiguous. The CDR3 loop spans 14 amino acids. Trimming removed 2 bases at V and 1 base at J, with 8 bases between. Germline V gene data show CDR1 as KGHSH and CDR2 as LQKENI. In DNA form, the CDR3 reads TGTGCCAGCTCACCAGAGAACCTCCAAGAGACCCAGTACTTC. It codes for CASSPENLQETQYF.

Here the CDR3 reads CASSYAGVMNTEAFF. As DNA, the CDR3 is TGTGCCAGCAGTTACGCAGGGGTCATGAACACTGAAGCTTTCTTT. The chain combines TRBV6-5 with TRBJ1-1; D possibly corresponds to TRBD1 (6 bases). The CDR3 contains 15 residues. CDR1 is MNHEY, CDR2 SVGAGI, per germline. The germline V and J ends were trimmed by 2 bases and 0 bases, with 10 bases remaining between them.

The rearrangement uses TRBV5-1 and TRBJ1-2; 12 bases are shared with TRBD1. CDR1 and CDR2 from the germline V gene are SGHRS and YFSETQ. The CDR3 totals 15 residues. The V segment lost 0 bases and the J segment 7 bases; nucleotides outside the gene matches: 4. The chain's CDR3 is CASSLAGQGALGYTF. CDR3 nucleotides: TGCGCCAGCAGCTTGGCGGGACAGGGGGCGCTTGGCTACACCTTC. Full variable domain (outside the CDR3, taken from reference TRBV5-1 and TRBJ1-2): KAGVTQTPRYLIKTRGQQVTLSCSPISGHRSVSWYQQTPGQGLQFLFEYFSETQRNKGNFPGRFSGRQFSNSRSEMNVSTLELGDSALYLCASSLAGQGALGYTFGSGTRLTVV.

The chain links TRBV11-3 to TRBJ2-7; D might be TRBD1 (6 bases). CDR1 is SGHNT, CDR2 YENEEA, per germline. This CDR3 contains 14 residues. Trimming left V 4 bases short and J 3 bases short, with 13 bases between. CDR3 loop: CASSSSGQNYEQYF. The CDR3 DNA reads TGTGCCAGCAGCTCGTCTGGACAGAACTACGAGCAGTACTTC.

The chain carries TRBV15 and TRBJ2-1; TRBD2 might be the D (5 bases). V was cut by 2 bases and J by 3 bases, with 11 bases left in between. The germline V gene encodes CDR1 LNHNV and CDR2 YYDKDF (reference sequence). The CDR3 runs 15 residues. Here the CDR3 DNA reads TGTGCCACCAGCAGATTAACTCGGGGCTACAATGAGCAGTTCTTC. Translating gives CATSRLTRGYNEQFF.

This clone was counted between two and nine times. V is TRBV20-1 and J is TRBJ2-7, with D tentatively TRBD1 (6 bases). The CDR3 runs 12 residues. V lost 3 bases to trimming and J lost 7 bases, with 13 bases between them. Germline V gene sequence: CDR1 DFQATT, CDR2 SNEGSKA (reference sequence). The CDR3 nucleotides read TGCAGTGCTAGTTTATCAGGGGATGAGCAGTACTTC. Encoded protein: CSASLSGDEQYF.

This clone was counted once. The chain recombines TRBV19 with TRBJ2-5; 7 nucleotides agree with TRBD1. There are 14 residues in the CDR3. Germline V gene data show CDR1 as LNHDA and CDR2 as SQIVND (reference sequence). J was trimmed by 2 bases and V by 4 bases; bases with no gene match: 4. The CDR3 spells CASSNRDRQETQYF. The CDR3 DNA sequence: TGTGCCAGTAGTAACCGGGACAGACAAGAGACCCAGTACTTC.

The rearrangement joins TRBV27 to TRBJ1-2, with D unresolved. The V gene's germline CDR1 is MNHEY and CDR2 SMNVEV (reference sequence). The CDR3 length is 12 residues. V lost 2 bases and J 3 bases, leaving 4 bases between the germline ends. CDR3 protein: CASSLEHYGYTF. The CDR3 DNA sequence: TGTGCCAGCAGTTTAGAGCACTATGGCTACACCTTC.

The rearrangement uses TRBV6-1 and TRBJ1-3; 9 bases match TRBD1. The ends lost 4 bases at V and 4 bases at J; junction bases unmatched: 8. CDR1 and CDR2 (germline): MNHNS, SASEGT. The CDR3 spans 16 residues. CDR3 sequence reads: CASSGWDRETGNTIYF. CDR3 coding DNA: TGTGCCAGCAGTGGGTGGGACAGGGAGACCGGAAACACCATATATTTT.

The V gene is TRBV11-2, the J gene TRBJ2-5; TRBD2 aligns across 10 bases. V shed 5 bases and J 5 bases; nucleotides not matched to a gene: 14. CDR3 length: 17 amino acids. Germline CDR1 SGHAT, CDR2 FQNNGV. The CDR3 DNA reads TGTGCCAGCAGCCCCTGGTCGGCTAGCGGGAGTAGGGAGACCCAGTACTTC. Encoded protein: CASSPWSASGSRETQYF.

The chain employs TRBV6-1 and TRBJ1-6; 8 bases line up with TRBD1. Losses at the gene ends were 3 bases for V and 9 bases for J; bases not matched to a gene: 7. Germline lookup yields CDR1 MNHNS and CDR2 SASEGT. The CDR3 totals 15 residues. This CDR3 is CASSESGGRGSPLHF. CDR3 sequence (DNA): TGTGCCAGCAGTGAGTCAGGGGGCAGGGGTTCACCCCTCCACTTT.

The V call is TRBV9, the J call TRBJ1-1, with D unresolved. The CDR3 loop spans 14 amino acids. Trimming stripped 0 bases from V and 1 base from J, with 7 bases between. Germline CDR1 is SGDLS and CDR2 is YYNGEE. In DNA form, the CDR3 reads TGTGCCAGCAGCGTAGACGGTGGGAACACTGAAGCTTTCTTT. Translated: CASSVDGGNTEAFF. Together with reference TRBV9 and TRBJ1-1, the CDR3 gives the full variable domain: DSGVTQTPKHLITATGQRVTLRCSPRSGDLSVYWYQQSLDQGLQFLIQYYNGEERAKGNILERFSAQQFPDLHSELNLSSLELGDSALYFCASSVDGGNTEAFFGQGTRLTVV.

V usage is TRBV27 and J usage is TRBJ1-1; maybe TRBD1 (5 bases). Germline V gene data show CDR1 as MNHEY and CDR2 as SMNVEV (reference sequence). V dropped 6 bases and J dropped 3 bases, with 17 bases sitting between them. CDR3 length: 15 amino acids. The CDR3 DNA follows: TGTGCCAGCAGCAGACTTCAGGGAGGAGACACTGAAGCTTTCTTT. It is translated as CASSRLQGGDTEAFF.

V and J are TRBV19 and TRBJ1-5; TRBD1 might be the D (5 bases). Germline loops: CDR1 LNHDA, CDR2 SQIVND (reference sequence). V lost 10 bases to trimming and J lost 4 bases, with 26 bases between them. This CDR3 is 17 amino acids long. CDR3: CATGGEAGIVRNQPQHF. The DNA of the CDR3 is TGTGCCACTGGGGGGGAGGCAGGGATAGTTCGGAATCAGCCCCAGCATTTT.

The rearrangement uses TRBV5-1 and TRBJ2-3; 10 nucleotides line up with TRBD2. V dropped 1 base and J dropped 2; count of bases not matched to a gene: 10. Looked up from germline, CDR1 is SGHRS and CDR2 is YFSETQ. CDR3 size: 18 residues. The CDR3 sequence: CASSLMSSGSSNTDTQYF. The CDR3 DNA follows: TGCGCCAGCAGCTTGATGTCTAGCGGGAGTAGTAACACAGATACGCAGTATTTT.

This clone was observed a few times. The chain is built from TRBV6-2 or TRBV6-3 and TRBJ1-1, with D perhaps TRBD1 (6 bases). The CDR3 totals 12 residues. Trimming pared 0 bases from V and 8 bases from J, leaving 7 bases between. Germline CDR1 reads MNHEY; CDR2 reads SVGEGT. DNA for the CDR3: TGTGCCAGCAGTTACTCTAGGGGGGAAGCTTTCTTT. Translating it yields CASSYSRGEAFF.

The J gene is TRBJ1-1, the V gene TRBV7-3; possible D gene TRBD1, 6 bases. The CDR3 is made up of 14 amino acids. The germline CDR1 and CDR2 sequences are SGHTA and FQGTGA. The V end lost 1 base, the J end lost 3 bases, and 9 bases lay between the germline ends. This CDR3 is CASSLSPGDTEAFF. CDR3 nucleotides: TGTGCCAGCAGCTTAAGCCCAGGGGACACTGAAGCTTTCTTT. Using reference TRBV7-3 and TRBJ1-1 for the parts outside the CDR3, the full variable domain is GAGVSQTPSNKVTEKGKYVELRCDPISGHTALYWYRQSLGQGPEFLIYFQGTGAADDSGLPNDRFFAVRPEGSVSTLKIQRTERGDSAVYLCASSLSPGDTEAFFGQGTRLTVV.

This clone was counted between two and nine times. DNA of the CDR3: TGTGCCAGCAGTTCCTACAGGGTTGCGGGAGGAGACTACAATGAGCAGTTCTTC. The encoded protein is CASSSYRVAGGDYNEQFF. This chain links TRBV27 with TRBJ2-1; 8 nucleotides agree with TRBD2. J lost 3 bases, V lost 4 bases, and 14 bases had no gene match. The CDR3 contains 18 residues. Per the germline V gene, CDR1 is MNHEY and CDR2 is SMNVEV (reference sequence).

The chain has TRBV24-1 and TRBJ2-2, with 11 bases that match TRBD1. The CDR3 length is 17 residues. The J segment lost 3 bases and the V segment lost 3 bases, leaving 5 bases of the junction unmatched. Germline CDR1 KGHDR, CDR2 SFDVKD. The CDR3 region is CATSDPLGQGDTGELFF. The CDR3 coding sequence is TGTGCCACCAGTGATCCTTTGGGACAGGGGGACACCGGGGAGCTGTTTTTT.